The sequence of this T cell receptor beta chain was determined in a study of T cell responses to AZD1222 COVID-19 vaccine. Whole-study findings and limits: Regions 160-218 and 743-854 dominated among vaccine-associated CD4 TCRs spanning spike. Variant regions that are unmutated are reportedly the target of nearly half of spike-specific TCRs.

Points on this clone: Its target is unknown.

Trimming pared 1 base from V and 9 bases from J, leaving 10 bases between. CDR3 length equals 14 residues. From germline, CDR1 is LGHNA and CDR2 YSLEER. Clones were sequenced by immunoSEQ multiplex PCR, and TCRdb holds only the in-frame ones, with some missing. The sample yields about 100,000 clones, 88% seen once. The sequences come from peripheral blood, collected on day 0 of AZD1222 vaccination. The TCR sequence derives from an adult in good health. The V gene is TRBV4-3, the J gene TRBJ1-6, with D unclear. CDR3 coding DNA: TGCGCCAGCAGCCAAGGACGTCTGGGTTCACCCCTCCACTTT. Its translation is CASSQGRLGSPLHF.